This T cell receptor (beta chain) came from a study of blood T cell repertoires in COVID-19. The CDR3 is made up of 16 amino acids. Per the germline V gene, CDR1 is LNHDA and CDR2 is SQIVND (reference sequence). The J segment lost 0 bases and the V segment lost 9 bases, leaving 8 bases of the junction unmatched. TCRdb's table, derived via immunoSEQ multiplex PCR, lists solely in-frame clones and lacks some. The profile shows under 550,000 clones, roughly 89% of them singletons. The sample was peripheral blood. The clonotype originates from a man aged 18 to 30 with COVID-19, enrolled during active disease. The chain joins TRBV19 to TRBJ2-2; 9 bases align to TRBD1. CDR3 bases: TGTGCCAGCGAAATAGGGGACAGGGCGAACACCGGGGAGCTGTTTTTT. It is translated as CASEIGDRANTGELFF.